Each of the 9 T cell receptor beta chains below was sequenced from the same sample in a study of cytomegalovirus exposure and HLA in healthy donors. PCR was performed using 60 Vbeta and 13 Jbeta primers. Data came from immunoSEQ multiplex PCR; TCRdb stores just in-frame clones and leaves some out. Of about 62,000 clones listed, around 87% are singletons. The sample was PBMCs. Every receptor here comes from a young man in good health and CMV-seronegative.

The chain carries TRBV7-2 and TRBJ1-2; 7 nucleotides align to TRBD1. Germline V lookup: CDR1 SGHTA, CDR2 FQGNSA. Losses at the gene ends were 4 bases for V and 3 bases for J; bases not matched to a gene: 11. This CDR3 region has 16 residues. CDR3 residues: CASSSTPGGLDYGYTF. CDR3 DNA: TGTGCCAGCAGCTCCACCCCAGGGGGTTTAGACTATGGCTACACCTTC.

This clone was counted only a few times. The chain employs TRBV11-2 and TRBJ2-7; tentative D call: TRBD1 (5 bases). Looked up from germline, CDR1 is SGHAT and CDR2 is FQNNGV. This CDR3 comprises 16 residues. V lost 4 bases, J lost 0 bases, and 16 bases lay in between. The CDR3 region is CASSSSQGIFSYEQYF. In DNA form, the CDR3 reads TGTGCCAGCAGCTCGTCGCAGGGCATTTTCTCCTACGAGCAGTACTTC.

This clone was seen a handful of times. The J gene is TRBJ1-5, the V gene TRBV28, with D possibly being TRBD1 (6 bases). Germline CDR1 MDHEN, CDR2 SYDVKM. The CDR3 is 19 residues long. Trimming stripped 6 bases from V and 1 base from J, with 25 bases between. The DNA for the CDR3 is TGTGCCAGCAGCCCTTTACGTCCCCCACAGGGAAGGAGCAATCAGCCCCAGCATTTT. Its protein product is CASSPLRPPQGRSNQPQHF.

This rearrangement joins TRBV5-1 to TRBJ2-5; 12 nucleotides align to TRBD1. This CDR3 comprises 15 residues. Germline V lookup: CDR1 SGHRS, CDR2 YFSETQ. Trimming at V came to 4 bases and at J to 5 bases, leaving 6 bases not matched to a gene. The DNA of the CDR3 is TGCGCCAGCAGCACCGGGACAGGGGGCGGCGAGACCCAGTACTTC. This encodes CASSTGTGGGETQYF. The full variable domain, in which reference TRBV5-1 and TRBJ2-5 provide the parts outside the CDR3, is KAGVTQTPRYLIKTRGQQVTLSCSPISGHRSVSWYQQTPGQGLQFLFEYFSETQRNKGNFPGRFSGRQFSNSRSEMNVSTLELGDSALYLCASSTGTGGGETQYFGPGTRLLVL.

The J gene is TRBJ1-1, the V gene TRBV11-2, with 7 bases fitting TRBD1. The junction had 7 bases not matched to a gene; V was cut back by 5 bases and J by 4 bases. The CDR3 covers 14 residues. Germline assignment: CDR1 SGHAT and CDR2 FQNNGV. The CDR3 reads CASSTRRQGTEAFF. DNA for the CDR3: TGTGCCAGCAGCACCCGTAGACAGGGCACTGAAGCTTTCTTT.

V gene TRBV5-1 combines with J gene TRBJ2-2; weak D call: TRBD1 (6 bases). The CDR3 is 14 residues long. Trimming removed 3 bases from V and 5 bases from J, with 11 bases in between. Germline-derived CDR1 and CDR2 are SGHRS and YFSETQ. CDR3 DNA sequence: TGCGCCAGCAGCTCCATGACAGGTACCGGGGAGCTGTTTTTT. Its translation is CASSSMTGTGELFF. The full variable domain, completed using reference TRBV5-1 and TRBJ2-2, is KAGVTQTPRYLIKTRGQQVTLSCSPISGHRSVSWYQQTPGQGLQFLFEYFSETQRNKGNFPGRFSGRQFSNSRSEMNVSTLELGDSALYLCASSSMTGTGELFFGEGSRLTVL.

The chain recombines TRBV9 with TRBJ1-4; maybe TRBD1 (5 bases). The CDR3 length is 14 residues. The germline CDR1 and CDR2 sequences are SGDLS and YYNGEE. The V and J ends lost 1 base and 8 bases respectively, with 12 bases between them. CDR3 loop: CASSVQGLSEKLFF. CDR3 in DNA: TGTGCCAGCAGCGTACAGGGTTTAAGCGAAAAACTGTTTTTT.

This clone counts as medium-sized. The CDR3 DNA is TGTGCCAGCAGGCCGACAGGTTACGGCTACACCTTC. Amino acid sequence: CASRPTGYGYTF. The V call is TRBV6-1, the J call TRBJ1-2, with D possibly matching TRBD1 (6 bases). In germline, CDR1 is MNHNS, CDR2 SASEGT. V shed 6 bases and J shed 8 bases, with 13 bases lying between them. The CDR3 spans 12 residues.

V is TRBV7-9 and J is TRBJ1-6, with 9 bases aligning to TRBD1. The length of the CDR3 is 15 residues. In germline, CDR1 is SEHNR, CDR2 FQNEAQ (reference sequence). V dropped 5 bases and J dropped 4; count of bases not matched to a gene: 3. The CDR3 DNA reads TGTGCCAGCAGCCCAGACAGGGGGTATAATTCACCCCTCCACTTT. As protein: CASSPDRGYNSPLHF.